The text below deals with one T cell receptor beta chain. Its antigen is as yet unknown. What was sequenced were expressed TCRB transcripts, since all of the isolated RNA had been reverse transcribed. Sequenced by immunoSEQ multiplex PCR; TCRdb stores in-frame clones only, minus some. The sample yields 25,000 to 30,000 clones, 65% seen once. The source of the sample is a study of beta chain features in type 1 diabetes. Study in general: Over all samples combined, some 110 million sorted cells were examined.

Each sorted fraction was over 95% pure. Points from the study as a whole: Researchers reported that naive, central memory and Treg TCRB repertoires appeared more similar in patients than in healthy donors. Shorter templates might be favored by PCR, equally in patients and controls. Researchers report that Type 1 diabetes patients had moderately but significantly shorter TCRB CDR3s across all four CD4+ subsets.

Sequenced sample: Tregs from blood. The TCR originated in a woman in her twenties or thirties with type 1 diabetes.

CDR3 region: CATSTLDRDDEAFF. The CDR3 nucleotides are TGTGCCACCAGCACACTGGACAGGGATGATGAAGCTTTCTTT. This sequence joins TRBV15 and TRBJ1-1; 8 nucleotides agree with TRBD1. Germline CDR1 LNHNV, CDR2 YYDKDF (reference sequence). This CDR3 region has 14 residues. V was pared by 4 bases and J by 7 bases, with 8 bases of the junction left unmatched.